What follows is one TCR beta chain and its context. Its target is unknown. The V end lost 2 bases, the J end lost 0 bases, and 8 bases lay between the germline ends. The CDR3 length is 15 residues. CDR1 and CDR2 (germline): SGHTA, FQGNSA. These data come from a study of T cell responses to AZD1222 COVID-19 vaccine. Regarding the study as a whole: Close to half of all spike-specific TCRs reportedly target regions of the variants that are unmutated. The peak T cell response came first, and repertoires were sampled only after it. Donors in the cohort were predominantly white British and more often female, and clonal diversity was possibly underestimated. The study identified only a handful of AZD1222 recipients as seropositive at baseline.

Some clones are missing from TCRdb's copy, which holds only in-frame ones; the method was immunoSEQ multiplex PCR. The sample carries roughly 100,000 clones, about 89% recorded once. The V and J genes are TRBV7-2 and TRBJ1-5; D gene ambiguous. The sequence came from an adult in good health. The material sequenced was peripheral blood, taken on day 0 of AZD1222 vaccination. CDR3 protein: CASSLLGFSNQPQHF. The CDR3 region has the DNA TGTGCCAGCAGCTTACTGGGCTTTAGCAATCAGCCCCAGCATTTT. Using reference TRBV7-2 and TRBJ1-5 for the parts outside the CDR3, the full variable domain is GAGVSQSPSNKVTEKGKDVELRCDPISGHTALYWYRQSLGQGLEFLIYFQGNSAPDKSGLPSDRFSAERTGGSVSTLTIQRTQQEDSAVYLCASSLLGFSNQPQHFGDGTRLSIL.